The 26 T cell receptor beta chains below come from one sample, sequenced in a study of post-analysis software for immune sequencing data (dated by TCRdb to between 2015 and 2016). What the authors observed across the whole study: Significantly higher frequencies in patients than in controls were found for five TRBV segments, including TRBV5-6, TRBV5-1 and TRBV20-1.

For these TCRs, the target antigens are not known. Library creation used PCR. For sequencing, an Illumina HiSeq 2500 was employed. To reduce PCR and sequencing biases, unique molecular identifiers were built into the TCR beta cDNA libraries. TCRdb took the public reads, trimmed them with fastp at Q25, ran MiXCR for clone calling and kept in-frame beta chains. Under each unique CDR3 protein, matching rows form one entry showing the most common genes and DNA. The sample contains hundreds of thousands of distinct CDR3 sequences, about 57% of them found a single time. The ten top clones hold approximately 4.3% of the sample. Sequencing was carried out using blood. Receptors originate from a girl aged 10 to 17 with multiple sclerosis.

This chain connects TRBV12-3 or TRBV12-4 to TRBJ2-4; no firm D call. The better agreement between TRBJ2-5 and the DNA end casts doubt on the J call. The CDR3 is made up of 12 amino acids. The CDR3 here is CASSFGSETQYF. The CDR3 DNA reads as TGTGCCAGCAGTTTTGGTTCAGAGACCCAGTACTTC.

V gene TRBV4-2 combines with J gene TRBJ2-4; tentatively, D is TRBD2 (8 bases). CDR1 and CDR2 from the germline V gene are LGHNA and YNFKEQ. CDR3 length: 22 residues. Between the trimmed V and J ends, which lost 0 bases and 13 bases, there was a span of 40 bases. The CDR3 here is CASSQESVWASPGGGKSGEQYF. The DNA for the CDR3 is TGTGCCAGCAGCCAAGAATCAGTGTGGGCCTCCCCGGGAGGGGGCAAGAGTGGGGAGCAGTACTTC.

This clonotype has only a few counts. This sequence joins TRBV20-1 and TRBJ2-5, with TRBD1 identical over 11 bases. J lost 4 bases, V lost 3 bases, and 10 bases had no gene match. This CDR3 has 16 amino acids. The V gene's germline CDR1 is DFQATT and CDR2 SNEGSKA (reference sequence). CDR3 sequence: CSARGTRTGGRETQYF. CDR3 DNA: TGCAGTGCTAGGGGCACCCGGACAGGGGGCAGAGAGACCCAGTACTTC.

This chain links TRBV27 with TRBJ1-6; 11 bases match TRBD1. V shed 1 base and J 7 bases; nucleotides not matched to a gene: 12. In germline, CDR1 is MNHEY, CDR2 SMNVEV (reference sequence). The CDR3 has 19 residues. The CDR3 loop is CASSLYINEGQGVNSPLHF. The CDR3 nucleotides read TGTGCCAGCAGTTTATACATTAATGAGGGACAGGGGGTCAATTCACCCCTCCACTTT.

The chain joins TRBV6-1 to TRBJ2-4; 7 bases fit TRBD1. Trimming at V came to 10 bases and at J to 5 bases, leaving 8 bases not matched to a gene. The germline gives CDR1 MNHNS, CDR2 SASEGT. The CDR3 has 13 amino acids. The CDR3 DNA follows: TGTGCCATACGGGACAGAGACGAAAACATTCAGTACTTC. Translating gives CAIRDRDENIQYF.

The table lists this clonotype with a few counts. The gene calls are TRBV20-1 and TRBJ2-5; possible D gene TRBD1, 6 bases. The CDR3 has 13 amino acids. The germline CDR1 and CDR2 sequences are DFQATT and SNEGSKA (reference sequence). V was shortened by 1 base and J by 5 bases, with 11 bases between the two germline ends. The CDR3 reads CSARGGRWETQYF. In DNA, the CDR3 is TGCAGTGCTAGAGGGGGGCGATGGGAGACCCAGTACTTC.

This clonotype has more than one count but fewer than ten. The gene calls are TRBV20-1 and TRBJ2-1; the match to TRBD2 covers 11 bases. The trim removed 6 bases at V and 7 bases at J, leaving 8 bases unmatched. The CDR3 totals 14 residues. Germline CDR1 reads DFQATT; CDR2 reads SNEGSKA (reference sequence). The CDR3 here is CSARDTSGRNEQFF. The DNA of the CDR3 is TGCAGTGCCCGAGACACTAGCGGGAGAAATGAGCAGTTCTTC.

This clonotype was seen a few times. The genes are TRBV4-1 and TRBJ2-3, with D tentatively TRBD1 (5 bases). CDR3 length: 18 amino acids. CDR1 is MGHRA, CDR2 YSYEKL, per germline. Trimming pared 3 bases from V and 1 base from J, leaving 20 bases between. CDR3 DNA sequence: TGCGCCAGCAGCCATCTTTCTCAGGACACACTCCGCACAGATACGCAGTATTTT. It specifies CASSHLSQDTLRTDTQYF.

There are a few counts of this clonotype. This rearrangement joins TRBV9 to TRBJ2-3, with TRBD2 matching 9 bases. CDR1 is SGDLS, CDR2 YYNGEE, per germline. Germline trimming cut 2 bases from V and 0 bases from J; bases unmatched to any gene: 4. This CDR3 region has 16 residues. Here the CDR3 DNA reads TGTGCCAGCAGCGTGTCTAGCGGGATGAGCACAGATACGCAGTATTTT. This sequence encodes CASSVSSGMSTDTQYF.

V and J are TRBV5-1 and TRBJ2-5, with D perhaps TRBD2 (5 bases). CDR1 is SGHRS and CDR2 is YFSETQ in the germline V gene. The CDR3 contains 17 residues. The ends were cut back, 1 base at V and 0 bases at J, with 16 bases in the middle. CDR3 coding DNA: TGCGCCAGCAGCTTGTGGACTCGGCAGGCGTACCAAGAGACCCAGTACTTC. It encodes CASSLWTRQAYQETQYF. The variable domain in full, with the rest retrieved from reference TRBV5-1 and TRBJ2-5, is KAGVTQTPRYLIKTRGQQVTLSCSPISGHRSVSWYQQTPGQGLQFLFEYFSETQRNKGNFPGRFSGRQFSNSRSEMNVSTLELGDSALYLCASSLWTRQAYQETQYFGPGTRLLVL.

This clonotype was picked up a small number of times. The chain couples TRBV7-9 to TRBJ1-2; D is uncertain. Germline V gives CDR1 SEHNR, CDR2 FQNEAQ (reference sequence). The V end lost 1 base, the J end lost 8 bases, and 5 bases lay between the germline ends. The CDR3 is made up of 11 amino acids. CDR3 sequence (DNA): TGTGCCAGCAGCTTAGTAGACGGCTACACCTTC. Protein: CASSLVDGYTF.

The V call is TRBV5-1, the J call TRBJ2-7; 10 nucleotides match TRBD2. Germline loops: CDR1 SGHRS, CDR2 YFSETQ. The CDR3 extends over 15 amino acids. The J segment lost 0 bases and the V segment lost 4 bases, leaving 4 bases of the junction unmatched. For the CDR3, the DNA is TGCGCCAGCAGCAAGAGCGGGGGGGCCTCCTACGAGCAGTACTTC. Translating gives CASSKSGGASYEQYF.

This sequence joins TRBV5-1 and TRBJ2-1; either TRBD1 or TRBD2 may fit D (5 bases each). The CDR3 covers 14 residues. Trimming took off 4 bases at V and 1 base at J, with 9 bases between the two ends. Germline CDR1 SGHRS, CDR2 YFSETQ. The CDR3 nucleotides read TGCGCCAGCAGCCAGGGAGAGTCCTACAATGAGCAGTTCTTC. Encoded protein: CASSQGESYNEQFF. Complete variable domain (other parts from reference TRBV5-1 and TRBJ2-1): KAGVTQTPRYLIKTRGQQVTLSCSPISGHRSVSWYQQTPGQGLQFLFEYFSETQRNKGNFPGRFSGRQFSNSRSEMNVSTLELGDSALYLCASSQGESYNEQFFGPGTRLTVL.

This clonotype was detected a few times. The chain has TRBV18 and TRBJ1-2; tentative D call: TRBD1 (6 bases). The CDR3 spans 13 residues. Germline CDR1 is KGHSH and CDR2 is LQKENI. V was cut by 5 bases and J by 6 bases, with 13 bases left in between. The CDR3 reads CASSSQGTHGYTF. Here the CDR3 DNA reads TGTGCCAGCTCATCCCAGGGGACCCATGGCTACACCTTC.

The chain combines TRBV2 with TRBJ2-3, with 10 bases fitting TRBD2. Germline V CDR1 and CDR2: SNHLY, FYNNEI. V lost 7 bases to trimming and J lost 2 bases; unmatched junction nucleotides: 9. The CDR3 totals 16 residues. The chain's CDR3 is CASTNGLAATTDTQYF. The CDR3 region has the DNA TGTGCCAGCACCAACGGACTAGCGGCAACCACAGATACGCAGTATTTT.

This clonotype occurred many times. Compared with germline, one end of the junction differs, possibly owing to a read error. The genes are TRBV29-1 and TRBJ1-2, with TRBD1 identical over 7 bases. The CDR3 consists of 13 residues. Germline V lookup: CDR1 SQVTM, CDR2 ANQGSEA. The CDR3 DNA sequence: TGCAGCGTCGAAGATGGGACAGTCTATGGCTACACCTTC. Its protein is CSVEDGTVYGYTF.

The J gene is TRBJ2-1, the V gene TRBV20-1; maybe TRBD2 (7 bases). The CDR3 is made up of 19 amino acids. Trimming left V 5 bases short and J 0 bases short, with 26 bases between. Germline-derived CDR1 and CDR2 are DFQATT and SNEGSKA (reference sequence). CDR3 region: CSAPDTGGYPYSSYNEQFF. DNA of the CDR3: TGCAGTGCTCCGGACACGGGGGGCTACCCTTATAGCTCCTACAATGAGCAGTTCTTC.

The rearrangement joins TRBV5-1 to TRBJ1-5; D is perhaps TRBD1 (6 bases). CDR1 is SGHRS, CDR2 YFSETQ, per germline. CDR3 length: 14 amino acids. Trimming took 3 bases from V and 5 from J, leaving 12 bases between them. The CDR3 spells CASSWAGGDQPQHF. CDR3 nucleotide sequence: TGCGCCAGCAGCTGGGCCGGGGGCGATCAGCCCCAGCATTTT.

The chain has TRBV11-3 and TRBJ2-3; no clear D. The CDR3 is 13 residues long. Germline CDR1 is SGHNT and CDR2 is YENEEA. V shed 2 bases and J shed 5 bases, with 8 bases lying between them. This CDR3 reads CASSLQNGDTQYF. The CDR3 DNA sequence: TGTGCCAGCAGCTTACAGAATGGAGATACGCAGTATTTT.

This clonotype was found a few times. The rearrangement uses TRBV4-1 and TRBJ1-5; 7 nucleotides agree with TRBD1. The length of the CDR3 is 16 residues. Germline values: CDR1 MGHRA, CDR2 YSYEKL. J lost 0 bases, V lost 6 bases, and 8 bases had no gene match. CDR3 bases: TGCGCCAGCAGACCCGACAGGGTTGATAGCAATCAGCCCCAGCATTTT. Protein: CASRPDRVDSNQPQHF.

As DNA, the CDR3 is TGTGCCAGCAGTCAGGCTTCAGGTGGTCGAGAGACCCAGTACTTC. It encodes CASSQASGGRETQYF. This rearrangement joins TRBV2 to TRBJ2-5; D call uncertain. This CDR3 region has 15 residues. Germline V gene data show CDR1 as SNHLY and CDR2 as FYNNEI. V was pared by 5 bases and J by 4 bases, with 17 bases between.

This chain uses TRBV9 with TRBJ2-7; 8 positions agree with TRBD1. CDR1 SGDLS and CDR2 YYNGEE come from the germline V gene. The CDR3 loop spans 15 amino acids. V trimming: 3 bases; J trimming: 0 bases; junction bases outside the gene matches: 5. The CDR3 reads CASSEMTGASYEQYF. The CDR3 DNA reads TGTGCCAGCAGCGAAATGACAGGGGCCTCCTACGAGCAGTACTTC.

The CDR3 reads CASSLQAGARGYTF. DNA for the CDR3: TGTGCCAGCAGCCTCCAGGCGGGGGCGCGTGGCTACACCTTC. V gene TRBV7-9 combines with J gene TRBJ1-2, with D possibly TRBD1 on 6 matching bases. The V and J ends lost 5 bases and 7 bases respectively, with 17 bases between them. Germline V gene lookup returns CDR1 SEHNR and CDR2 FQNEAQ (reference sequence). The length of the CDR3 is 14 residues.

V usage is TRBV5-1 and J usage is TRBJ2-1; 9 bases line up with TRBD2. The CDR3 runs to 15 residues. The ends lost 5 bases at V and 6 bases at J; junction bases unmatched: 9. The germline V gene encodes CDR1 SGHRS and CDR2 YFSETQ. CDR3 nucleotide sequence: TGCGCCAGCAGGGCAAGACTAGCGGAGGGCAATGAGCAGTTCTTC. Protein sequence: CASRARLAEGNEQFF.

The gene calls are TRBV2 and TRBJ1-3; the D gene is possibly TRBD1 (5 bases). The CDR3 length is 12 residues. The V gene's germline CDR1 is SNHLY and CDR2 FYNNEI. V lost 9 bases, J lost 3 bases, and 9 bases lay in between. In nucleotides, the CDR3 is TGTGCCAGAAAGGGGAGTGGAAACACCATATATTTT. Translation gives CARKGSGNTIYF. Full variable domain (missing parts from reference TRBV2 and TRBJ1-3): EPEVTQTPSHQVTQMGQEVILRCVPISNHLYFYWYRQILGQKVEFLVSFYNNEISEKSEIFDDQFSVERPDGSNFTLKIRSTKLEDSAMYFCARKGSGNTIYFGEGSWLTVV.

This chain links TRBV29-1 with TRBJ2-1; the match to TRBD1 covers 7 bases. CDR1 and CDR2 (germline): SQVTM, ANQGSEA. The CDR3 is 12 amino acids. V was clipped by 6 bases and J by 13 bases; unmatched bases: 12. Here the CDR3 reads CSVGTVQETQFF. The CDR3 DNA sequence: TGCAGCGTGGGGACAGTCCAAGAGACCCAGTTCTTC.